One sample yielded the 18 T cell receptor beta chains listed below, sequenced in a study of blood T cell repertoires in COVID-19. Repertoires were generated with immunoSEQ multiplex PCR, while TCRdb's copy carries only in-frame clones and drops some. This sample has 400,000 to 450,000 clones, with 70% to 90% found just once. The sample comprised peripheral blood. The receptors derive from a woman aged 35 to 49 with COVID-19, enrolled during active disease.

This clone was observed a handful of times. CDR3 nucleotides: TGTGCCACCAGTGCGCAGGGGAACACTGAAGCTTTCTTT. Translated: CATSAQGNTEAFF. V and J are TRBV24-1 and TRBJ1-1; the D gene is possibly TRBD1 (5 bases). V was trimmed by 5 bases and J by 1 base, leaving 7 bases between them. CDR3 length: 13 residues. Germline V gives CDR1 KGHDR, CDR2 SFDVKD.

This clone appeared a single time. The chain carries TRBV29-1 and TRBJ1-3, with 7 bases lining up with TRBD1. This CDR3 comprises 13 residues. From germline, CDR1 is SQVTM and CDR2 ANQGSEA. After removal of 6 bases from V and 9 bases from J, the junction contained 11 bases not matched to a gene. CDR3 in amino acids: CSVATGLVGTIYF. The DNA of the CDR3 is TGCAGCGTGGCGACAGGGTTGGTTGGCACCATATATTTT.

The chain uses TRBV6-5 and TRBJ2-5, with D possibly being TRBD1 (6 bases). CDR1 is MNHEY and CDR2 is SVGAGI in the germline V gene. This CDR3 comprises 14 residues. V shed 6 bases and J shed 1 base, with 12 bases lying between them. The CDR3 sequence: CASRWGQAQETQYF. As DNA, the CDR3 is TGTGCCAGCAGATGGGGACAAGCCCAAGAGACCCAGTACTTC.

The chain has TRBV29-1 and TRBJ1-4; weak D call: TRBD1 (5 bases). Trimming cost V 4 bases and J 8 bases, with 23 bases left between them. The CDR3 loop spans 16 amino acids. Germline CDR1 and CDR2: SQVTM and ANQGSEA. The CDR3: CSVVSRGPTGGEKLFF. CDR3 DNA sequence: TGCAGCGTTGTTTCGCGGGGACCAACGGGCGGCGAAAAACTGTTTTTT.

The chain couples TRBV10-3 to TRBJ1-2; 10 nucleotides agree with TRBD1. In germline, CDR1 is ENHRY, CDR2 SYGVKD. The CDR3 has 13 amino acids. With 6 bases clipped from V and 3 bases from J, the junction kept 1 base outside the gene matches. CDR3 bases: TGTGCCATCAGCGGGACAGGGGACTATGGCTACACCTTC. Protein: CAISGTGDYGYTF.

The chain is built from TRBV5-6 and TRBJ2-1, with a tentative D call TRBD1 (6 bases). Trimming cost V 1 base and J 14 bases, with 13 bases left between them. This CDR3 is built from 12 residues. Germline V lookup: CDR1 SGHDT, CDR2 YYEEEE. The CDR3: CASSLSTGMEFF. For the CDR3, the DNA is TGTGCCAGCAGCTTGAGTACAGGGATGGAGTTCTTC.

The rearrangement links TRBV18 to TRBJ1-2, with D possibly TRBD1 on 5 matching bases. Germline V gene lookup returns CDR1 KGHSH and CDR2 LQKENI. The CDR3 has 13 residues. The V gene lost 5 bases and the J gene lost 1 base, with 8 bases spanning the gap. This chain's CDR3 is CASSADSNYGYTF. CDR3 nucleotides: TGTGCCAGCTCAGCAGACAGTAACTATGGCTACACCTTC.

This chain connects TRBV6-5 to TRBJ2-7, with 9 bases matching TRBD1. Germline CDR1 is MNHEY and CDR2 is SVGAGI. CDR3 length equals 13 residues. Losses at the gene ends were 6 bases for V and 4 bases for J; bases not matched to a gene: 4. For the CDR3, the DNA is TGTGCCAGCAGGGGGACAGGGAGGTACGAGCAGTACTTC. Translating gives CASRGTGRYEQYF.

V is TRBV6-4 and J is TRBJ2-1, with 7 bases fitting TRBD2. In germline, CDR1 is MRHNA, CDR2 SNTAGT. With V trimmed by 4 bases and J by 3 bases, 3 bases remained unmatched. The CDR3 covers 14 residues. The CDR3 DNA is TGTGCCAGCAGTGTGTCGGGGGGCTACAATGAGCAGTTCTTC. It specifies CASSVSGGYNEQFF.

The CDR3 protein is CASGIQGRITEAFF. As DNA, the CDR3 is TGTGCTAGTGGCATACAGGGTCGGATCACTGAAGCTTTCTTT. This chain links TRBV12-5 with TRBJ1-1; perhaps TRBD1 as D (6 bases). V lost 6 bases to trimming and J lost 4 bases, with 15 bases between them. The germline V gene encodes CDR1 LGHNT and CDR2 FRNRAP. The CDR3 is 14 amino acids.

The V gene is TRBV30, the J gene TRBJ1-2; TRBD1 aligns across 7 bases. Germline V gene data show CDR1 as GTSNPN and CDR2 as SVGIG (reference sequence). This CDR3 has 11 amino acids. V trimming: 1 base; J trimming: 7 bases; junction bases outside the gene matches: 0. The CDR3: CAWSEGAGYTF. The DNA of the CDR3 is TGTGCCTGGAGTGAGGGGGCTGGCTACACCTTC.

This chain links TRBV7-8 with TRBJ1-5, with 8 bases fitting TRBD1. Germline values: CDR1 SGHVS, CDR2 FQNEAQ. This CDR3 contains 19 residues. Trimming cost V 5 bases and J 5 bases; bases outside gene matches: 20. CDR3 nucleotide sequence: TGTGCCAGCAGCCCTAGCCGTGGACAGGGCCGGGTCTTTTATCAGCCCCAGCATTTT. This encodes CASSPSRGQGRVFYQPQHF.

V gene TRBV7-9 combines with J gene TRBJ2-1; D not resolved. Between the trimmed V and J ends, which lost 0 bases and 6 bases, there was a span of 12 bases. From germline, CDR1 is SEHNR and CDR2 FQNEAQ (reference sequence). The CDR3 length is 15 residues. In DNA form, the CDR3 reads TGTGCCAGCAGCTTAGCATCCCCCGGCGGCAATGAGCAGTTCTTC. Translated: CASSLASPGGNEQFF.

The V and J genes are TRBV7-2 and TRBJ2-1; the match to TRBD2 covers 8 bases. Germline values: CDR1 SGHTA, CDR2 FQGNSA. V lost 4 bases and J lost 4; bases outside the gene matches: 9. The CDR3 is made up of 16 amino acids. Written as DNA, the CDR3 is TGTGCCAGCAGCTATGAACGGGGGGGCGATTACAATGAGCAGTTCTTC. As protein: CASSYERGGDYNEQFF.

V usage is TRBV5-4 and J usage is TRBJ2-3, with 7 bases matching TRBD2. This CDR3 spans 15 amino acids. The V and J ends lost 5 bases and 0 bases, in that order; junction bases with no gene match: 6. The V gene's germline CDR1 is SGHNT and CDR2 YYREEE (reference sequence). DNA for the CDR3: TGTGCCAGCAGTTTCGCGGGGGAAAGCACAGATACGCAGTATTTT. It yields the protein CASSFAGESTDTQYF.

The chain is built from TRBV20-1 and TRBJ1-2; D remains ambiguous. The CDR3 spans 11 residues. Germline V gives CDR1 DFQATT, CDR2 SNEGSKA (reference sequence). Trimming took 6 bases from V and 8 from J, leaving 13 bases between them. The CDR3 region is CSASDPRGYTF. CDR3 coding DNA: TGCAGTGCGAGTGACCCGAGGGGCTACACCTTC.

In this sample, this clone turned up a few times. CDR3 DNA sequence: TGCGCCAGCAGCTTCGGCGACGGGTTCAATCAGCCCCAGCATTTT. It yields the protein CASSFGDGFNQPQHF. The gene calls are TRBV5-1 and TRBJ1-5; D unresolved. CDR3 length: 15 amino acids. V was shortened by 2 bases and J by 3 bases, with 12 bases between the two germline ends. Germline-derived CDR1 and CDR2 are SGHRS and YFSETQ.

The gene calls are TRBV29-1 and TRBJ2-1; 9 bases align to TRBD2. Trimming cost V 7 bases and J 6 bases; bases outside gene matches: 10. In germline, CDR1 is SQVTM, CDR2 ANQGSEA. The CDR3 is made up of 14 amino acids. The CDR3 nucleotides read TGCAGCGCATTAAAGCGGGAGGTACCCAATGAGCAGTTCTTC. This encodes CSALKREVPNEQFF.